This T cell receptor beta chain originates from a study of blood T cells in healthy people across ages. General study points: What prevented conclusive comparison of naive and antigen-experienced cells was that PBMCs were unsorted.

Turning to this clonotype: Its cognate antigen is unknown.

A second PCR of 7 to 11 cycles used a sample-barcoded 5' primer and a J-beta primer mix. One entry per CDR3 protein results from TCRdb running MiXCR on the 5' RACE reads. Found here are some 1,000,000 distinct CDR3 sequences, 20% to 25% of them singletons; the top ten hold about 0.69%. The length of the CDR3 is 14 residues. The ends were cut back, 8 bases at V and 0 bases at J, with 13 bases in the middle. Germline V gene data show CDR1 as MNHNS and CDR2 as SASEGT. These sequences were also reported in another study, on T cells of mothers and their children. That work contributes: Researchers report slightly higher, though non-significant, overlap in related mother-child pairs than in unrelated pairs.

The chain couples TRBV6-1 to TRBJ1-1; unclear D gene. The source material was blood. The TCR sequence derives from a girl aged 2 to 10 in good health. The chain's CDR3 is CASVKSLLNTEAFF. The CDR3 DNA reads TGTGCCAGCGTGAAGTCCTTACTGAACACTGAAGCTTTCTTT.